The 6 T cell receptor beta chains below were found in one sample sequenced in a study of T cells after posttransplantation cyclophosphamide (dated by TCRdb to 2016 to 2018). The library was built by means of the immunoSEQ multiplex PCR assay. TCRdb stores this immuneACCESS table with in-frame sequences only. Part of the clones is absent; in the studies checked, under half of the shortfall reflects unresolved V genes, and no reason is known for the rest. With tens of thousands of clones recorded, this sample contains no clone counted only once. The ten largest clones add up to 5.9% of the sample. Material: PBMCs. These receptors originate from a man in his thirties or forties in good health and a related stem cell transplant donor.

This clone was observed at least ten times. The CDR3 DNA reads TGCGCCAGCAGCCCCGGGGCAGGGGGCACTCAGCCCCAGCATTTT. Translating gives CASSPGAGGTQPQHF. The chain uses TRBV4-1 and TRBJ1-5; 8 bases agree with TRBD1. CDR1 is MGHRA and CDR2 is YSYEKL in the germline V gene. Germline trimming cut 4 bases from V and 6 bases from J; bases unmatched to any gene: 8. The CDR3 length is 15 residues.

This clone was recorded many times. The rearrangement joins TRBV13 to TRBJ2-1; TRBD2 matches 12 bases. Trimming at V came to 5 bases and at J to 9 bases, leaving 11 bases not matched to a gene. This CDR3 is built from 16 residues. Per the germline V gene, CDR1 is PRHDT and CDR2 is FYEKMQ (reference sequence). The CDR3 DNA follows: TGTGCCAGCAGCCACCCTAGCGGGGGGGCCCGGATTGAGCAGTTCTTC. It is translated as CASSHPSGGARIEQFF.

This clone occurred many times. J is TRBJ1-2 and V is TRBV2, with a weak D call TRBD1 (6 bases). The ends were cut back, 6 bases at V and 0 bases at J, with 11 bases in the middle. The length of the CDR3 is 14 residues. Germline CDR1 is SNHLY and CDR2 is FYNNEI. CDR3 bases: TGTGCCAGCAGCCGGACAGCCGCTAACTATGGCTACACCTTC. Amino acid sequence: CASSRTAANYGYTF.

This clone appeared many times. The chain has TRBV11-3 and TRBJ1-2; no reliable D call. Germline lookup yields CDR1 SGHNT and CDR2 YENEEA. The CDR3 is 15 amino acids. Between the trimmed V and J ends, which lost 5 bases and 4 bases, there was a span of 17 bases. CDR3 region: CASSPERVIPYGYTF. The CDR3 nucleotides read TGTGCCAGCAGCCCCGAACGGGTTATACCCTATGGCTACACCTTC. The full variable domain, with the rest looked up from reference TRBV11-3 and TRBJ1-2, is EAGVVQSPRYKIIEKKQPVAFWCNPISGHNTLYWYLQNLGQGPELLIRYENEEAVDDSQLPKDRFSAERLKGVDSTLKIQPAELGDSAVYLCASSPERVIPYGYTFGSGTRLTVV.

This clone appeared many times. V and J are TRBV7-2 and TRBJ1-1, with D unclear. This CDR3 has 12 residues. V lost 1 base to trimming and J lost 6 bases, with 6 bases between them. Germline CDR1 reads SGHTA; CDR2 reads FQGNSA. The CDR3 DNA follows: TGTGCCAGCAGCTTAGACAGATCTGAAGCTTTCTTT. Amino acid sequence: CASSLDRSEAFF.

This clone came up a few times. V usage is TRBV25-1 and J usage is TRBJ2-5; 11 bases fit TRBD1. V trimming: 4 bases; J trimming: 4 bases; junction bases outside the gene matches: 5. Germline V CDR1 and CDR2: MGHDK, SYGVNS. The CDR3 length is 15 residues. The CDR3 spells CASSADRGQRETQYF. The CDR3 DNA reads TGTGCCAGCAGTGCGGACAGGGGGCAACGAGAGACCCAGTACTTC.